The clone carrying this TCR beta chain was found a few times. Antigen specificity is unknown. From cryopreserved PBMCs came approximately 1.9 micrograms of genomic DNA used for TCR beta libraries. These data originate in a study of cytotoxic CD8 clonotypes in ibrutinib-treated CLL. Whole-study results and caveats: The clonality rise at ibrutinib response reflected private clonotype expansion. In comparison with age-matched healthy donors, baseline clonality was higher and tracked circulating CD8+ T-cell counts.

The protocol was immunoSEQ multiplex PCR, while the TCRdb copy is restricted to in-frame clones and leaves out a portion. The table includes about 92,000 clones, about 74% detected once. The sample in question was PBMCs, obtained after 24 months of ibrutinib treatment. This TCR derives from a human donor with chronic lymphocytic leukemia.

This chain's CDR3 is CASSLIGGTPSAGELFF. CDR3 in DNA: TGTGCCAGCAGCTTAATAGGCGGGACACCGTCAGCCGGGGAGCTGTTTTTT. V gene TRBV7-9 combines with J gene TRBJ2-2; D may be TRBD1 or TRBD2 (6 bases each). The germline V gene has CDR1 SEHNR and CDR2 FQNEAQ (reference sequence). The CDR3 spans 17 residues. The V end lost 2 bases, the J end lost 6 bases, and 19 bases lay between the germline ends.